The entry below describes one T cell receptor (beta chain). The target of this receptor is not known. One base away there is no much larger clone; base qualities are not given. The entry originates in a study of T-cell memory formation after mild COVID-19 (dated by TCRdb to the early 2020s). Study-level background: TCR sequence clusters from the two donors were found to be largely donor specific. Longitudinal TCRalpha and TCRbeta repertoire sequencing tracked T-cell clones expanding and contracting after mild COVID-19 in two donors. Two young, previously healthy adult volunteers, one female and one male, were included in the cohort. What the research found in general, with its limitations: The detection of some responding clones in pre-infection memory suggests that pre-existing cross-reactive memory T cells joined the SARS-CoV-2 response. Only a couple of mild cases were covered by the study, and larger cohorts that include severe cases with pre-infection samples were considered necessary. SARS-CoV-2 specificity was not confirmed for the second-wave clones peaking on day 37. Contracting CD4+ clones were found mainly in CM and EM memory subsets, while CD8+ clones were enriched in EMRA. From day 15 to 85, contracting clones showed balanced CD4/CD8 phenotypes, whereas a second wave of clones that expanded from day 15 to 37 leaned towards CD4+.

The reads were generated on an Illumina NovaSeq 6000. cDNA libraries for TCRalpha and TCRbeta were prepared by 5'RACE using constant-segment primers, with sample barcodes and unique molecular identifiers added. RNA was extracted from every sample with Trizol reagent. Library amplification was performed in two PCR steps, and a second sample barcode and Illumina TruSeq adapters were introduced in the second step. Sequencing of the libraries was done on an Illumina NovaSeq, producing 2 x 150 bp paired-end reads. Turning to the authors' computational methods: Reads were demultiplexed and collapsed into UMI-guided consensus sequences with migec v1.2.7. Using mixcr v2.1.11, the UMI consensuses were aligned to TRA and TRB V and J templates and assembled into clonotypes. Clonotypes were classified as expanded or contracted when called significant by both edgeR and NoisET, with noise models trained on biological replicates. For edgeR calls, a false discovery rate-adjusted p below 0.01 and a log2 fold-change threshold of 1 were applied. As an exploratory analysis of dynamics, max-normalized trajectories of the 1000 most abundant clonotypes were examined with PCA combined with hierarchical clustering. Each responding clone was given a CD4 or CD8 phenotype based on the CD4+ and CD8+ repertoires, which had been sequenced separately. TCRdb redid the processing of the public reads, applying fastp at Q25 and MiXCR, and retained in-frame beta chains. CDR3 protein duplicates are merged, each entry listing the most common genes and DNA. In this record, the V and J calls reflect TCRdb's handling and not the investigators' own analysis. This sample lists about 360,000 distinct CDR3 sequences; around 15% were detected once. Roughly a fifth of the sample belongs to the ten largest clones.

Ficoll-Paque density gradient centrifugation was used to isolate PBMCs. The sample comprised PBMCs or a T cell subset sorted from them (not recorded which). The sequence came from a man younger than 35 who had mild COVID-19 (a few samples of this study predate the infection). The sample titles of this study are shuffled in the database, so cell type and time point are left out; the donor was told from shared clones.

CDR3 sequence: CASRPGQGVNTDTQYF. The nucleotide sequence is given as TGTGCCAGCAGGCCTGGACAGGGGGTGAACACAGATACGCAGTATTTT. The sequence joins TRBV7-2 to TRBJ2-3; TRBD1 fits 10 bases in the junction. The germline V gene gives CDR1 as SGHTA and CDR2 as FQGNSA. From its cysteine to its phenylalanine, the CDR3 spans 16 amino acids. Of all the DNA, just the CDR3 is kept, 48 bases in frame from base 1. Relative to germline, V is missing 6 bases and J is missing 2 bases, with 8 bases of the junction outside any gene match.